A single sample is the source of the 5 T cell receptor beta chains below, sequenced in a study of technical replicates of blood from several donors. Repertoires were generated with immunoSEQ multiplex PCR, while TCRdb's copy carries only in-frame clones and drops some. Of fewer than 70,000 clones in the sample, 85% to 90% are singletons; the top ten hold 5.6%. The sample was PBMCs. These receptors came from a human donor in good health. Some clones in this sample may be carry-over from other donors' samples.

The chain links TRBV19 to TRBJ1-1, with D maybe TRBD1 (6 bases). The germline V gene encodes CDR1 LNHDA and CDR2 SQIVND (reference sequence). CDR3 length: 15 residues. The V end lost 2 bases, the J end lost 3 bases, and 13 bases lay between the germline ends. The chain's CDR3 is CASSIRAGADTEAFF. The DNA for the CDR3 is TGTGCCAGTAGTATACGAGCAGGGGCGGACACTGAAGCTTTCTTT. Using reference TRBV19 and TRBJ1-1 for the parts outside the CDR3, the full variable domain is DGGITQSPKYLFRKEGQNVTLSCEQNLNHDAMYWYRQDPGQGLRLIYYSQIVNDFQKGDIAEGYSVSREKKESFPLTVTSAQKNPTAFYLCASSIRAGADTEAFFGQGTRLTVV.

This rearrangement joins TRBV19 to TRBJ1-4, with D possibly being TRBD1 (6 bases). The germline V gene encodes CDR1 LNHDA and CDR2 SQIVND (reference sequence). The CDR3 loop spans 15 amino acids. Trimming took 7 bases from V and 0 from J, leaving 12 bases between them. The CDR3 DNA is TGTGCCAGTACCAGTGACAGGACAACTAATGAAAAACTGTTTTTT. Protein product: CASTSDRTTNEKLFF.

The genes are TRBV6-1 and TRBJ1-1; the D gene is possibly TRBD1 (5 bases). The CDR3 consists of 12 residues. Per the germline V gene, CDR1 is MNHNS and CDR2 is SASEGT. Trimming took 10 bases from V and 11 from J, leaving 20 bases between them. CDR3 DNA: TGTGCCACCGGGGGGTGGACCACCGCGGCTTTCTTT. Translating gives CATGGWTTAAFF.

The CDR3 bases are TGTGCCAGCAGCTTAGGACTACCTTTCGATGAGCAGTTCTTC. Translated: CASSLGLPFDEQFF. The rearrangement joins TRBV11-3 to TRBJ2-1; D is perhaps TRBD2 (5 bases). Germline assignment: CDR1 SGHNT and CDR2 YENEEA. The CDR3 totals 14 residues. V lost 1 base, J lost 8 bases, and 12 bases lay in between.

J is TRBJ1-1 and V is TRBV29-1, with 9 nucleotides matching TRBD1. Per germline, CDR1 SQVTM and CDR2 ANQGSEA. The CDR3 spans 13 residues. V was pared by 4 bases and J by 4 bases, with 4 bases of the junction left unmatched. The CDR3, as DNA: TGCAGCGTTGGGGACAGGGAGGGCACTGAAGCTTTCTTT. Translated: CSVGDREGTEAFF.